These 32 T cell receptor beta chains share one sample of origin, sequenced in a study of cytomegalovirus exposure and HLA in healthy donors. It was with 60 Vbeta and 13 Jbeta primers that the PCR ran. Profiled with immunoSEQ multiplex PCR; TCRdb holds only in-frame clones, not every one. The sample shows roughly 190,000 clones, over 70% of them seen only once. The sequenced material came from PBMCs. These receptors were collected from a female donor in good health and CMV-seronegative.

This clone was counted once. The same CDR3 also results from other DNA sequences found in this sample. V and J are TRBV28 and TRBJ1-5; tentatively, D is TRBD1 (5 bases). The CDR3 has 16 amino acids. Germline V gives CDR1 MDHEN, CDR2 SYDVKM. V lost 0 bases, J lost 3 bases, and 12 bases lay in between. The CDR3 region has the DNA TGTGCCAGCAGTTTATGGGGGGGTGGATCCAATCAGCCCCAGCATTTT. It specifies CASSLWGGGSNQPQHF.

The chain is built from TRBV27 and TRBJ2-3; TRBD2 matches 12 bases. With V trimmed by 4 bases and J by 7 bases, 6 bases remained unmatched. Germline V gene sequence: CDR1 MNHEY, CDR2 SMNVEV (reference sequence). CDR3 length: 15 amino acids. The chain's CDR3 is CASSSTRTSGNTQYF. CDR3 coding DNA: TGTGCCAGCAGTTCTACCCGGACTAGCGGGAATACGCAGTATTTT.

This clone was seen once. The V gene is TRBV25-1, the J gene TRBJ2-1, with TRBD2 matching 12 bases. The length of the CDR3 is 18 residues. Losses at the gene ends were 3 bases for V and 6 bases for J; bases not matched to a gene: 12. Per germline, CDR1 MGHDK and CDR2 SYGVNS. The CDR3 nucleotides are TGTGCCAGCAGTGAGGTATGGGTACTAGCGGGAGGTATCAATGAGCAGTTCTTC. This encodes CASSEVWVLAGGINEQFF.

The rearrangement links TRBV5-1 to TRBJ2-5; 9 bases agree with TRBD2. The J call may be mistaken, given a closer DNA end match to TRBJ2-7. This CDR3 contains 15 residues. CDR1 and CDR2 from the germline V gene are SGHRS and YFSETQ. For the CDR3, the DNA is TGCGCCAGCAGCTTGGATAGCGGGAGCGACTACGAGCAGTACTTC. Translated: CASSLDSGSDYEQYF.

The chain has TRBV28 and TRBJ2-7; the match to TRBD1 covers 9 bases. Germline CDR1 reads MDHEN; CDR2 reads SYDVKM. With 3 bases clipped from V and 0 bases from J, the junction kept 12 bases outside the gene matches. The CDR3 totals 18 residues. Here the CDR3 DNA reads TGTGCCAGCAGTTTGACCTCGGTTGGGACAGGGTTCTCCTACGAGCAGTACTTC. This sequence encodes CASSLTSVGTGFSYEQYF.

CDR3 sequence: CASSRAAGANEKLFF. For the CDR3, the DNA is TGCGCCAGCAGCCGGGCGGCGGGGGCTAATGAAAAACTGTTTTTT. The chain couples TRBV4-3 to TRBJ1-4; perhaps TRBD1 as D (5 bases). V was shortened by 4 bases and J by 3 bases, with 12 bases between the two germline ends. Per the germline V gene, CDR1 is LGHNA and CDR2 is YSLEER. CDR3 length: 15 residues.

The chain carries TRBV10-3 and TRBJ2-1; 10 bases fit TRBD2. The V and J ends lost 6 bases and 9 bases, in that order; junction bases with no gene match: 8. Per germline, CDR1 ENHRY and CDR2 SYGVKD. CDR3 length equals 14 residues. The CDR3 nucleotides are TGTGCCATCAGCATAGCGGGAGGTGCGGGTGAGCAGTTCTTC. Translated: CAISIAGGAGEQFF.

The sample holds a few counts of this clone. This chain joins TRBV7-9 and TRBJ1-2, with D hard to call. The CDR3 totals 15 residues. Germline CDR1 is SEHNR and CDR2 is FQNEAQ (reference sequence). Trimming stripped 5 bases from V and 2 bases from J, with 15 bases between. Written as DNA, the CDR3 is TGTGCCAGCAGCCGTGGAGTACCAGCGAACTATGGCTACACCTTC. This sequence encodes CASSRGVPANYGYTF.

The chain's CDR3 is CASSLNTQGGGKETQYF. The CDR3 coding sequence is TGCGCCAGCAGCTTGAATACCCAGGGGGGTGGGAAAGAGACCCAGTACTTC. This chain uses TRBV5-1 with TRBJ2-5; a possible D gene is TRBD1 (7 bases). Germline V CDR1 and CDR2: SGHRS, YFSETQ. The CDR3 loop spans 17 amino acids. The germline V and J ends were trimmed by 1 base and 3 bases, with 19 bases remaining between them.

This clone has only a few counts. The chain uses TRBV28 and TRBJ1-2, with 7 positions matching TRBD1. J was trimmed by 2 bases and V by 6 bases; bases with no gene match: 12. CDR1 and CDR2 from the germline V gene are MDHEN and SYDVKM. The CDR3 runs 16 residues. The CDR3 loop reads CASRPSTGAINYGYTF. The CDR3, as DNA: TGTGCCAGCAGGCCTTCAACAGGGGCCATCAACTATGGCTACACCTTC.

V and J are TRBV2 and TRBJ2-7, with TRBD2 identical over 9 bases. Germline CDR1 reads SNHLY; CDR2 reads FYNNEI. This CDR3 is 15 amino acids long. V lost 8 bases and J lost 5; bases outside the gene matches: 13. This CDR3 is CASCSGGRRTDEQYF. The CDR3 DNA sequence: TGTGCCAGCTGTAGCGGGGGACGGAGGACGGACGAGCAGTACTTC.

This clone has more than one count but fewer than ten. The V gene is TRBV7-3, the J gene TRBJ2-5, with 7 bases aligning to TRBD2. J gave up 4 bases and V 5 bases, and 7 bases lay outside the gene matches. This CDR3 contains 14 residues. Germline assignment: CDR1 SGHTA and CDR2 FQGTGA. The CDR3 DNA reads TGTGCCAGCAGCGCATCGGGGGGAGGAGAGACCCAGTACTTC. Residues: CASSASGGGETQYF.

This clone appeared a few times. The chain couples TRBV5-8 to TRBJ2-2; D call uncertain. CDR1 SGHTS and CDR2 YDEGEE come from the germline V gene. The CDR3 has 16 residues. V was shortened by 1 base and J by 3 bases, with 13 bases between the two germline ends. CDR3 loop: CASSLFRGSDTGELFF. The CDR3 DNA reads as TGTGCCAGCAGCTTGTTTAGAGGTTCGGACACCGGGGAGCTGTTTTTT.

A few counts support this clone. The chain is built from TRBV9 and TRBJ2-3; possibly TRBD2 for D (5 bases). The CDR3 runs 15 residues. Trimming took 3 bases from V and 5 from J, leaving 16 bases between them. Germline values: CDR1 SGDLS, CDR2 YYNGEE. The CDR3 region has the DNA TGTGCCAGCAGCGCAGGACTTCGTTATCAAGATACGCAGTATTTT. Its translation is CASSAGLRYQDTQYF.

This clone was picked up a small number of times. The chain couples TRBV7-3 to TRBJ1-3; possibly TRBD1 for D (6 bases). Germline-derived CDR1 and CDR2 are SGHTA and FQGTGA. Trimming cost V 4 bases and J 4 bases, with 8 bases left between them. The CDR3 contains 13 residues. The chain's CDR3 is CASSSGTGNTIYF. The CDR3 nucleotides are TGTGCCAGCAGCTCAGGGACAGGAAACACCATATATTTT.

The rearrangement links TRBV6-6 to TRBJ1-5; 7 nucleotides agree with TRBD1. The trim removed 2 bases at V and 1 base at J, leaving 2 bases unmatched. Germline V gives CDR1 MNHNY, CDR2 SVGAGI (reference sequence). The CDR3 is made up of 15 amino acids. CDR3 region: CASSYRGQSNQPQHF. As DNA, the CDR3 is TGTGCCAGCAGTTACCGGGGACAGAGCAATCAGCCCCAGCATTTT.

This clone appeared a single time. This chain uses TRBV4-1 with TRBJ2-2; 12 bases are shared with TRBD2. Germline V gene lookup returns CDR1 MGHRA and CDR2 YSYEKL. The CDR3 has 16 residues. V trimming: 4 bases; J trimming: 6 bases; junction bases outside the gene matches: 6. The CDR3 sequence is CASSPTTSGSPGELFF. In DNA form, the CDR3 reads TGCGCCAGCAGCCCAACGACTAGCGGGAGCCCCGGGGAGCTGTTTTTT.

The chain is built from TRBV19 and TRBJ1-2; D is undetermined. Trimming shortened V by 7 bases and J by 8 bases, and 17 bases separated the two germline ends. Per the germline V gene, CDR1 is LNHDA and CDR2 is SQIVND (reference sequence). There are 13 residues in the CDR3. The CDR3 reads CASNRLVGDGYTF. CDR3 nucleotide sequence: TGTGCCAGTAATCGGTTGGTGGGAGACGGCTACACCTTC.

The rearrangement uses TRBV6-1 and TRBJ2-1; 7 bases are shared with TRBD2. V was pared by 10 bases and J by 3 bases, with 9 bases of the junction left unmatched. In germline, CDR1 is MNHNS, CDR2 SASEGT. CDR3 size: 14 residues. CDR3 loop: CATLPSGGYNEQFF. The CDR3 region has the DNA TGTGCCACCCTTCCCTCGGGGGGCTACAATGAGCAGTTCTTC.

The CDR3 coding sequence is TGTGCCAGCAGTCTTGTTCTAGCGGGGGCGTACGAGCAGTACTTC. It codes for CASSLVLAGAYEQYF. The chain employs TRBV27 and TRBJ2-7; 10 nucleotides match TRBD2. This CDR3 is built from 15 residues. Germline CDR1 MNHEY, CDR2 SMNVEV (reference sequence). Trimming at V came to 5 bases and at J to 4 bases, leaving 8 bases not matched to a gene.

The chain uses TRBV7-2 and TRBJ1-2, with 8 bases identical to TRBD1. Unmatched junction bases numbered 2, after V lost 2 bases and J lost 6 bases. The germline V gene has CDR1 SGHTA and CDR2 FQGNSA. The CDR3 is 13 amino acids. CDR3 loop: CASSLRTGNGYTF. The CDR3 nucleotides read TGTGCCAGCAGCTTAAGGACAGGGAATGGCTACACCTTC. The full variable domain, its missing parts supplied by reference TRBV7-2 and TRBJ1-2, is GAGVSQSPSNKVTEKGKDVELRCDPISGHTALYWYRQSLGQGLEFLIYFQGNSAPDKSGLPSDRFSAERTGGSVSTLTIQRTQQEDSAVYLCASSLRTGNGYTFGSGTRLTVV.

This clone was counted once. This chain joins TRBV29-1 and TRBJ1-4, with D possibly being TRBD1 (6 bases). The CDR3 runs to 12 residues. CDR1 and CDR2 from the germline V gene are SQVTM and ANQGSEA. Trimming cost V 3 bases and J 7 bases, with 9 bases left between them. DNA for the CDR3: TGCAGCGTTGAGAGGGGGGGTGAAAAACTGTTTTTT. This sequence encodes CSVERGGEKLFF.

V is TRBV30 and J is TRBJ1-2, with D possibly being TRBD1 (6 bases). There are 12 residues in the CDR3. CDR1 is GTSNPN, CDR2 SVGIG, per germline (reference sequence). Between the trimmed V and J ends, which lost 3 bases and 4 bases, there was a span of 9 bases. Here the CDR3 reads CAWSPDSYGYTF. DNA for the CDR3: TGTGCCTGGAGCCCGGACAGCTATGGCTACACCTTC.

The chain carries TRBV4-1 and TRBJ2-5; 8 nucleotides match TRBD2. J was trimmed by 5 bases and V by 1 base; bases with no gene match: 12. This CDR3 has 17 amino acids. Germline values: CDR1 MGHRA, CDR2 YSYEKL. The CDR3: CASSQGGAGATWETQYF. The DNA for the CDR3 is TGCGCCAGCAGCCAAGGGGGAGCGGGGGCCACATGGGAGACCCAGTACTTC.

This clone has a single count. The rearrangement links TRBV2 to TRBJ2-1; D remains ambiguous. CDR3 length equals 14 residues. Germline-derived CDR1 and CDR2 are SNHLY and FYNNEI. The V end lost 3 bases, the J end lost 3 bases, and 9 bases lay between the germline ends. DNA of the CDR3: TGTGCCAGCAGTGATCCCTACAGCTACAATGAGCAGTTCTTC. Residues: CASSDPYSYNEQFF.

The J gene is TRBJ2-7, the V gene TRBV27; D ambiguous. V lost 2 bases, J lost 4 bases, and 12 bases lay in between. Germline CDR1 reads MNHEY; CDR2 reads SMNVEV (reference sequence). This CDR3 is built from 14 residues. This CDR3 is CASSLESSDYEQYF. CDR3 coding DNA: TGTGCCAGCAGTTTAGAGTCTAGTGATTACGAGCAGTACTTC.

The rearrangement uses TRBV5-1 and TRBJ1-4, with 8 bases fitting TRBD1. Germline V gene sequence: CDR1 SGHRS, CDR2 YFSETQ. The CDR3 length is 15 residues. V lost 3 bases and J lost 1; bases outside the gene matches: 2. The DNA for the CDR3 is TGCGCCAGCAGCTGGGGGACAGGAACTAATGAAAAACTGTTTTTT. It is translated as CASSWGTGTNEKLFF.

The V gene is TRBV15, the J gene TRBJ1-2; 7 positions match TRBD1. V trimming: 3 bases; J trimming: 0 bases; junction bases outside the gene matches: 4. Germline CDR1 LNHNV, CDR2 YYDKDF (reference sequence). The CDR3 length is 15 residues. The CDR3 sequence is CATSRDRSTNYGYTF. Written as DNA, the CDR3 is TGTGCCACCAGCAGGGACAGGTCCACTAACTATGGCTACACCTTC.

Only a few counts were recorded for this clone. The chain employs TRBV7-9 and TRBJ2-6; no clear D gene. From germline, CDR1 is SEHNR and CDR2 FQNEAQ (reference sequence). The CDR3 is made up of 19 amino acids. Trimming cost V 5 bases and J 1 base, with 21 bases left between them. This CDR3 is CASSATPSSRRSGANVLTF. The CDR3 nucleotides are TGTGCCAGCAGCGCAACCCCGTCTTCTAGGCGTTCTGGGGCCAACGTCCTGACTTTC.

This clone was detected only a few times. Written as DNA, the CDR3 is TGCGCCAGCAGCCAAGTACAGGGTGGGTCCTACGAGCAGTACTTC. The encoded protein is CASSQVQGGSYEQYF. This chain links TRBV4-3 with TRBJ2-5; tentatively, D is TRBD1 (6 bases). The DNA matches TRBJ2-7 better at its end, which makes the J call doubtful. The CDR3 loop spans 15 amino acids. In germline, CDR1 is LGHNA, CDR2 YSLEER.

This clone was seen just once. The chain employs TRBV6-5 and TRBJ1-1; weak D call: TRBD1 (6 bases). V gave up 0 bases and J gave up 3 bases, with 11 bases separating them. This CDR3 has 15 residues. Per the germline V gene, CDR1 is MNHEY and CDR2 is SVGAGI. The CDR3 here is CASSYSTTGHTEAFF. CDR3 in DNA: TGTGCCAGCAGTTACTCGACCACAGGGCACACTGAAGCTTTCTTT.

V gene TRBV30 combines with J gene TRBJ2-5, with 7 positions matching TRBD1. The end of the DNA fits TRBJ2-7 better, so the J call may be wrong. Germline-derived CDR1 and CDR2 are GTSNPN and SVGIG (reference sequence). The CDR3 has 15 amino acids. CDR3 nucleotides: TGTGCCTGGAGTCCGACCGACAGGGAATCCTACGAGCAGTACTTC. It specifies CAWSPTDRESYEQYF.